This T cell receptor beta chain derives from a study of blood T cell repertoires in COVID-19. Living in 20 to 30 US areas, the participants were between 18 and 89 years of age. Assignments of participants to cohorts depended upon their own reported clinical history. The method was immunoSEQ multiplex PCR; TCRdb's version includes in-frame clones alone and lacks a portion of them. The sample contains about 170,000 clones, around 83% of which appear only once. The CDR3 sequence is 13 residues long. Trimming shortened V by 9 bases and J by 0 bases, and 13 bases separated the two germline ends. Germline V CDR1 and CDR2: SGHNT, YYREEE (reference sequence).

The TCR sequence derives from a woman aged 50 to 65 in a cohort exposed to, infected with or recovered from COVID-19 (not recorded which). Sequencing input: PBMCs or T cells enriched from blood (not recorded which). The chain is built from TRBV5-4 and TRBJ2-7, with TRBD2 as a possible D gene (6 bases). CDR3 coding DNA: TGTGCCATCGGGGACTCCTCCTCCTACGAGCAGTACTTC. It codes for CAIGDSSSYEQYF.